Reported below is one TCR beta chain. As yet, its antigen is unknown. TCRdb's copy holds only in-frame clones and misses some; the assay was immunoSEQ multiplex PCR. The sample holds 80,000 to 95,000 clones; 88% are singletons and the top ten take under 0.3%. The sample is drawn from a study of graft-versus-host responses after intestinal transplantation. Across the whole study: Transplants were multivisceral, liver-intestinal, or isolated intestinal. Induction with anti-thymocyte globulin, then tacrolimus and steroids for roughly three years, was given to all recipients. Regarding the study as a whole: Circulating GvH clones peaking coincided with falling HvG clones soon after transplant. Allografts carried high graft-versus-host to host-versus-graft clonal ratios in patients having graft-donor T cell macrochimerism.

The sequence was obtained from a human donor who was the organ donor for an intestinal transplant. Here the sequenced sample was unstimulated CD4+ T cells sorted from spleen or lymph node cells, taken before transplant.

For the CDR3, the DNA is TGCGCCAGCAGCTTGGATCGGGGATGGGGCTACACCTTC. Encoded protein: CASSLDRGWGYTF. V usage is TRBV5-1 and J usage is TRBJ1-2, with unresolved D. V lost 0 bases and J 8 bases, leaving 11 bases between the germline ends. The germline gives CDR1 SGHRS, CDR2 YFSETQ. The CDR3 covers 13 residues.